This TCR beta chain was sequenced in a study of blood T cell repertoires in COVID-19. Sequencing was performed with immunoSEQ multiplex PCR; in TCRdb, only in-frame clones are kept and a portion is missing. The data contain 45,000 or so clones, roughly nine tenths of them singletons. The germline CDR1 and CDR2 sequences are SGHVS and FQNEAQ. V was pared by 2 bases and J by 6 bases, with 20 bases between. The CDR3 sequence is 17 residues long. The chain carries TRBV7-8 and TRBJ1-5; TRBD1 is a possible D gene (5 bases). Sequencing was carried out using peripheral blood. The source is a man aged 40-55 years with active COVID-19. The CDR3 coding sequence is TGTGCCAGCAGCTTATACGGTCAGGGCCCCGAAAGTCAGCCCCAGCATTTT. Protein product: CASSLYGQGPESQPQHF.